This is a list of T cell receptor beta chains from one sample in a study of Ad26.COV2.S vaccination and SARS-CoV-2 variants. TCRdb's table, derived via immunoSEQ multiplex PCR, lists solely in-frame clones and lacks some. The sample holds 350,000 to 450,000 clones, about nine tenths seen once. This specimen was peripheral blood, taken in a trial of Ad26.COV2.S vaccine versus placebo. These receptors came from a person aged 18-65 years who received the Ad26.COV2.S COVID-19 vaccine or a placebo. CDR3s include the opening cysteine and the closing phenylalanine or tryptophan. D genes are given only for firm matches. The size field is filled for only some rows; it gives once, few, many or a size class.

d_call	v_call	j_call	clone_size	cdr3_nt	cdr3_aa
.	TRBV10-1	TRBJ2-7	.	TGCGCCAGCAGCCCGCGGCGTCTCTCCTACGAGCAGTACTTC	CASSPRRLSYEQYF
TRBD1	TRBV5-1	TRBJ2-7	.	TGCGCCAGCAGCGACGGGACAGCCTACGAGCAGTACTTC	CASSDGTAYEQYF
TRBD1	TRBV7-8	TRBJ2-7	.	TGTGCCAGCAGCTTAACAGGGGCCTACGAGCAGTACTTC	CASSLTGAYEQYF
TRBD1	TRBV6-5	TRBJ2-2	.	TGTGCCAGCAGTAAGGGGACAGGGAACACCGGGGAGCTGTTTTTT	CASSKGTGNTGELFF
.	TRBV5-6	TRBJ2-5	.	TGTGCCAGCAGACCGACAGGGAGGGGAGAGACCCAGTACTTC	CASRPTGRGETQYF
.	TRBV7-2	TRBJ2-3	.	TGTGCCAGCAGCTACGCGGGGGCCAAAAGCACAGATACGCAGTATTTT	CASSYAGAKSTDTQYF
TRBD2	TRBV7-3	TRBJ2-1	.	TGTGCCAGCAGTTCAACCGCCGGGACTAGCGGGGGCAATGAGCAGTTCTTC	CASSSTAGTSGGNEQFF
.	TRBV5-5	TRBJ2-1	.	TGTGCCAGCAGCTTGGGACAGCTTTCCTACAATGAGCAGTTCTTC	CASSLGQLSYNEQFF
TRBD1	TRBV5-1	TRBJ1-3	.	TGCGCCAGCAGCTTGGCCCTGACAGGGCATAGTGGAAACACCATATATTTT	CASSLALTGHSGNTIYF
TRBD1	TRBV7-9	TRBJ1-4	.	TGTGCCAGCAGCTTAGGCGTGGGGACAGGGAATGAAAAACTGTTTTTT	CASSLGVGTGNEKLFF
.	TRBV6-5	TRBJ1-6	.	TGTGCCAGCACGATCCGGGGTGGTTCACCCCTCCACTTT	CASTIRGGSPLHF
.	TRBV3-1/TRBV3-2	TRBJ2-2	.	TGTGCCAGCAGCCATGACACCGGGGAGCTGTTTTTT	CASSHDTGELFF
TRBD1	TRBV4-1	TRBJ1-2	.	TGCGCCAGCAGCGGGGGACAGGGGGCGAGTGGCTACACCTTC	CASSGGQGASGYTF
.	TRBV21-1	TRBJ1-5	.	TGTGCCAGCAGCAAAGGTGGGGACGCCTGCGGTCAGCCCCAGCATTTT	CASSKGGDACGQPQHF
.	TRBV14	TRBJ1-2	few	TGTGCCAGCAGCCTTCTGGACAGCGTACCTTATGGCTACACCTTC	CASSLLDSVPYGYTF
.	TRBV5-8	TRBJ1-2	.	TGTGCCAGCAGCTTGTACGACCCTAAGAGTTACTATGGCTACACCTTC	CASSLYDPKSYYGYTF
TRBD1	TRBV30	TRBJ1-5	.	TGTGCCTGGAGTGTCAGACAGGGCCTAAATCAGCCCCAGCATTTT	CAWSVRQGLNQPQHF
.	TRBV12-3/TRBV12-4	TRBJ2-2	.	TGTGCCAGCAGAATCGCCGGGGAGCTGTTTTTT	CASRIAGELFF
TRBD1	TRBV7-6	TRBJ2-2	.	TGTGCCAGCAGCTTAGTCGTAGCAGGGGGCGGTGACACCGGGGAGCTGTTTTTT	CASSLVVAGGGDTGELFF
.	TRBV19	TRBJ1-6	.	TGTGCCAGTAGTATGACAGATTATAATTCACCCCTCCACTTT	CASSMTDYNSPLHF
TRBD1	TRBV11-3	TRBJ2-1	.	TGTGCCAGCAGCTCCACGGACAGGGGTTACAATGAGCAGTTCTTC	CASSSTDRGYNEQFF
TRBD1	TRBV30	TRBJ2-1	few	TGTGCCTGGAGGACCTTGGGACAGGGGGCAGGTGAGCAGTTCTTC	CAWRTLGQGAGEQFF
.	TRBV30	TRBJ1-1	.	TGTGCCTGGAGCGATCGAACAGCGGAAGCTTTCTTT	CAWSDRTAEAFF
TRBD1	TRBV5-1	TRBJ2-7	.	TGCGCCAGCAGCTCCACAGGGGACTACGAGCAGTACTTC	CASSSTGDYEQYF
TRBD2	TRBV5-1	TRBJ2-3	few	TGCGCCAGCAGCTTGGGGCCCCGGGCGGGGGGCACAGATACGCAGTATTTT	CASSLGPRAGGTDTQYF